The entry that follows covers one TCR beta chain sequence. Its target is unknown. V dropped 8 bases and J dropped 3 bases, with 17 bases sitting between them. This CDR3 has 15 residues. In germline, CDR1 is MNHEY, CDR2 SMNVEV (reference sequence). The study ran its PCR with 60 Vbeta and 13 Jbeta primers. TCRdb's copy holds only in-frame clones and misses some; the assay was immunoSEQ multiplex PCR. The table has under 200,000 clones, over 75% seen once. The sample is drawn from a study of cytomegalovirus exposure and HLA in healthy donors. Study findings and constraints: Reports described diagnosis of cytomegalovirus status by the classifier as highly specific and sensitive. In vitro testing confirmed a few CMV-associated chains as specific for CMV antigens.

The chain couples TRBV27 to TRBJ1-3; D is possibly TRBD1 (5 bases). Sequences were obtained from PBMCs. The receptor was derived from a woman in her fifties or sixties in good health and CMV-seronegative. This chain's CDR3 is CASWGRASLGNTIYF. The CDR3 nucleotides read TGTGCCAGCTGGGGGAGGGCATCCCTTGGAAACACCATATATTTT.